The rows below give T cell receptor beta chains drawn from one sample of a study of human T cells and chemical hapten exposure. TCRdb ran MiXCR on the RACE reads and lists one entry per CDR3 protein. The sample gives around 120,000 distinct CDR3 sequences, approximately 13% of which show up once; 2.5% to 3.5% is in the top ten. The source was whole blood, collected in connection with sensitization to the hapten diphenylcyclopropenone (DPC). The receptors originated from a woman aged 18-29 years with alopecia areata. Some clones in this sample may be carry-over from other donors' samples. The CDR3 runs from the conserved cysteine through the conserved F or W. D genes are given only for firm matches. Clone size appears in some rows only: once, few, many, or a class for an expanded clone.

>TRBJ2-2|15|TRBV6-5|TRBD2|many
TGTGCCAGCAGTACCCGGGGGGGATTAACCGGGGAGCTGTTTTTT
CASSTRGGLTGELFF
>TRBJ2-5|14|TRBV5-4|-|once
TGTGCCAGCAGCTTACCAGGGCTCTTGCAGACCCAGTACTTC
CASSLPGLLQTQYF
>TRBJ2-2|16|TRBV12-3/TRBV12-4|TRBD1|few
TGTGCCAGCAGTTTAAGGGGACAGGGTTTCACCGGGGAGCTGTTTTTT
CASSLRGQGFTGELFF
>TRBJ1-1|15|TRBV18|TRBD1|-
TGTGCCAGCTCACCCACCCCGGACAGGGCCACGGTAGCTTTCTTT
CASSPTPDRATVAFF
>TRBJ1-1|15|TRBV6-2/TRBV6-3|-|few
TGTGCCAGCACCAACCAAGCCTTGAGAACGGCTGAAGCTTTCTTT
CASTNQALRTAEAFF
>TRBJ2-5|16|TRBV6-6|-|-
TGTGCCAGCAGTAAACCCTTAGGGGGGTACCAAGAGACCCAGTACTTC
CASSKPLGGYQETQYF
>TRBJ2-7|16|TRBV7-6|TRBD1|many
TGTGCCAGCAGCTTAGCTACGGGGACAGGATACTACGAGCAGTACTTC
CASSLATGTGYYEQYF
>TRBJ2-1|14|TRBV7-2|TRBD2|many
TGTGCCAGCAGTCCTCGGACTAGCGGTGGTGAGCAGTTCTTC
CASSPRTSGGEQFF
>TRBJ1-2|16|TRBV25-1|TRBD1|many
TGTGCCAGCAGTGAATCATTAGAGGGGGCGGACTATGGCTACACCTTC
CASSESLEGADYGYTF
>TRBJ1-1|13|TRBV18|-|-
TGTGCCAGCTCACTGAGAGGGGACACTGAAGCTTTCTTT
CASSLRGDTEAFF
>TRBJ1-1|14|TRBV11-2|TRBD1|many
TGTGCCAGCAGGTTCTACAGGGGGAACACTGAAGCTTTCTTT
CASRFYRGNTEAFF
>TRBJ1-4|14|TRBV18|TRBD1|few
TGTGCCAGCTCACCTACGACAGGGGCCGAAAAACTGTTTTTT
CASSPTTGAEKLFF
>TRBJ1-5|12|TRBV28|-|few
TGTGCCAGCAGTATCACCAATCAGCCCCAGCATTTT
CASSITNQPQHF
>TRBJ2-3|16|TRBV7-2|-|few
TGTGCCAGCAGCTTAGGCCGGACTATTCGCACAGATACGCAGTATTTT
CASSLGRTIRTDTQYF
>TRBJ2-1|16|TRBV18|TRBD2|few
TGTGCCAGCTCACCTCCGGGACTAGCGGGGTACAATGAGCAGTTCTTC
CASSPPGLAGYNEQFF
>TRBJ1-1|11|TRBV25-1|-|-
TGTGCCAGCACCTATGGGCCCACTGCTTTCTTT
CASTYGPTAFF
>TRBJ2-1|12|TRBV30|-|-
TGTGCCTGCAGACCTCGTGGCCATGAGCAGTTCTTC
CACRPRGHEQFF
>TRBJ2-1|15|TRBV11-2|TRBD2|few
TGTGCCAGCAGCCCTACTAGCGGGGGGACTAATGAGCAGTTCTTC
CASSPTSGGTNEQFF
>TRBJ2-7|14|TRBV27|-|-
TGTGCCAGCAGTTTATTAGGGTCTCGGAACGAGCAGTACTTC
CASSLLGSRNEQYF
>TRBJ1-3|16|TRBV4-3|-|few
TGCGCCAGCAGCCAAGATGGTGTACCGTCTGGAAACACCATATATTTT
CASSQDGVPSGNTIYF
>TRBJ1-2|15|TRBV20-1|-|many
TGCAGTGCTAGAGATCGGGACGGTCCTAACTATGGCTACACCTTC
CSARDRDGPNYGYTF
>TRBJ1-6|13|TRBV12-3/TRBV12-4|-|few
TGTGCCAGCAGCCGGCAGGGCAGTTCACCCCTCCACTTT
CASSRQGSSPLHF
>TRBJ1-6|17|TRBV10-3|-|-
TGTGCCATCAGTGAGGCAACACCCTCTGTAGATAATTCACCCCTCCACTTT
CAISEATPSVDNSPLHF
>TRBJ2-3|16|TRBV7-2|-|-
TGTGCCAGCAGCTTAGCGCAGGGACTTAACACAGATACGCAGTATTTT
CASSLAQGLNTDTQYF
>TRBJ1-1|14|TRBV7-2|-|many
TGTGCCAGCAGCTCTAGCAGGGTAAGGACTGAAGCTTTCTTT
CASSSSRVRTEAFF
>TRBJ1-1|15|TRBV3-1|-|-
TGTGCCAGCAGCGAAGGGGATATTGGGAACACTGAAGCTTTCTTT
CASSEGDIGNTEAFF
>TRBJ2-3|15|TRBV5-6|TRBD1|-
TGTGCCAGCAGCTCCAGGGGGCAACGGACAGATACGCAGTATTTT
CASSSRGQRTDTQYF
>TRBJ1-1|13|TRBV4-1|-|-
TGCGCCAGCAGCGTACAGGGTCCCACTGAAGCTTTCTTT
CASSVQGPTEAFF
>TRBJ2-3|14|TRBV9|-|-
TGTGCCAGCAGCGTCTGGGGGGAAGGTGATACGCAGTATTTT
CASSVWGEGDTQYF
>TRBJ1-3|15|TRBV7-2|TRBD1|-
TGTGCCAGCACTCCGGGGGACAGTTTTGGAAACACCATATATTTT
CASTPGDSFGNTIYF
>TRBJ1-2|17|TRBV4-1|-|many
TGCGCCAGCAGCCAAGGGGTCGGCGGGATCTTTGGCTATGGCTACACCTTC
CASSQGVGGIFGYGYTF
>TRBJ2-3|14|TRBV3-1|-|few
TGTGCCAGCAGCCAAGACTATAGCACAGATACGCAGTATTTT
CASSQDYSTDTQYF
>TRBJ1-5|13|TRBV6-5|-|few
TGTGCCAGCAGCACAGGGATGCGGCAGCCCCAGCATTTT
CASSTGMRQPQHF
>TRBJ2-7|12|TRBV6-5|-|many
TGTGCCAGCAGTCGAAACTCCTACGAGCAGTACTTC
CASSRNSYEQYF
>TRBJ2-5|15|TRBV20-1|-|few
TGCAGTGCTAGAGACGATGGGGTCCCGGTGGAGACCCAGTACTTC
CSARDDGVPVETQYF
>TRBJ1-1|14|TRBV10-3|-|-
TGTGCCATCAGTGAAGGACAGCAGGACACTGAAGCTTTCTTT
CAISEGQQDTEAFF
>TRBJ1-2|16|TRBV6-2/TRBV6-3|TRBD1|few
TGTGCCAGCAGTTCCCCCTTTACAGGGGGCCACTATGGCTACACCTTC
CASSSPFTGGHYGYTF
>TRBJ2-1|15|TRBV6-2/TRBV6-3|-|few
TGTGCCAGCAGTTACTATCAGGGCTCCTACAATGAGCAGTTCTTC
CASSYYQGSYNEQFF
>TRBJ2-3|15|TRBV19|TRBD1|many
TGTGCCAGTAGTACCGGGACAGGGGGCGCAGATACGCAGTATTTT
CASSTGTGGADTQYF
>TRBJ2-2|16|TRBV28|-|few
TGTGCCAGCAAGAGTCCGGGACCGACCAACACCGGGGAGCTGTTTTTT
CASKSPGPTNTGELFF
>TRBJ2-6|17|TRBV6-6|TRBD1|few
TGTGCCAGCAGTCCCTCGACAGGGGGCTCTGGGGCCAACGTCCTGACTTTC
CASSPSTGGSGANVLTF
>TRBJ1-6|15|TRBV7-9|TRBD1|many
TGTGCCAGCAGGGAACTGGGACAGGGGTATTCACCCCTCCACTTT
CASRELGQGYSPLHF
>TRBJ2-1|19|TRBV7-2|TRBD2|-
TGTGCCAGCAGCCAACGACTAGCGGGGGCCTTATCCTCCTACAATGAGCAGTTCTTC
CASSQRLAGALSSYNEQFF
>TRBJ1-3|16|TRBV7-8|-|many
TGTGCCAGCAGCTTGTATGGGGGCGCGGGGGGAAACACCATATATTTT
CASSLYGGAGGNTIYF
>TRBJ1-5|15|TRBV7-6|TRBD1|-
TGTGCCAGCAGTAGAAGACAGGGGATTAATCAGCCCCAGCATTTT
CASSRRQGINQPQHF
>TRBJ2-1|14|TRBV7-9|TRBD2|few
TGTGCCAGCAGTGGCTCGGGGGGGCTGGATGAGCAGTTCTTC
CASSGSGGLDEQFF
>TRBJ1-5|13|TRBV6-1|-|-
TGTGCCAGCACCGACAGCCTAAATCAGCCCCAGCATTTT
CASTDSLNQPQHF
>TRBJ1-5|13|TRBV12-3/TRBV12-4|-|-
TGTGCCAGCAGCGCAGGGGCGGTGCAGCCCCAGCATTTT
CASSAGAVQPQHF
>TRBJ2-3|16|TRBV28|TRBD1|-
TGTGCCAGCAGTTTAACGACAGGGGCAGGGACAGATACGCAGTATTTT
CASSLTTGAGTDTQYF
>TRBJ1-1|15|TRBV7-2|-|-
TGTGCCAGCAGCTTAGCAGGGTTCAGGAACACTGAAGCTTTCTTT
CASSLAGFRNTEAFF
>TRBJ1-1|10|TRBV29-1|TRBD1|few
TGCAGCTTCGGGGACAGGGAAGCTTTCTTT
CSFGDREAFF
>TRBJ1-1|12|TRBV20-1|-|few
TGCAGTGTTGCCCCAGAGAACACTGAAGCTTTCTTT
CSVAPENTEAFF
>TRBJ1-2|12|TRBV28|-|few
TGTGCCAGCGGGACACCCCAAAATGGCTACACCTTC
CASGTPQNGYTF
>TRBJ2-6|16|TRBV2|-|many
TGTGCCAGCAGTGAAGCGCGGACTCCTGGGGCCAACGTCCTGACTTTC
CASSEARTPGANVLTF